This TCR beta chain was retrieved from a study of blood T cell repertoires in COVID-19 (dated by TCRdb to 2020 to 2021). For the study in its entirety: Collaborator samples came from the United States, Italy and Spain and covered acute and convalescent phases of COVID-19. Deeply sampled blood TCRbeta repertoires from subjects exposed to, actively infected with, or recovered from COVID-19 were included in the dataset. A de-identified subject ID, COVID-19 status, age in years and sex were almost always included in the sample metadata. A freely available public database, intended as a resource for researchers studying the immune response to SARS-CoV-2, is where the repertoires were released. The material from the prospective study consisted of cDNA or gDNA derived from T cells, B-cell-depleted T cells, or PBMCs. HLA class I and class II types, where available, came from metadata supplied by the sample provider rather than from assay-based typing. The samples were drawn from two sources: the first 160 participants of the ongoing ImmuneRACE study, and 1,000 to 1,500 subjects contributed by 6 global collaborators. What the study reported, not specific to this receptor: Clinical and demographic metadata were provided uncurated, with the amount varying by source and participant.

TCRbeta CDR3 regions were amplified from genomic DNA by means of the immunoSEQ Assay, a bias-controlled multiplex PCR. The original methods were these. The number of nucleated cells in each sample was estimated by amplification of reference gene primers within the assay. To quantify the absolute abundance of each unique TCRbeta CDR3 rearrangement, sequence reads were collapsed and filtered. Productive Simpson clonality was computed per sample as the square root of Simpson's diversity index over productive rearrangements. The clones in this table, taken by TCRdb from immuneACCESS, are in-frame only. Not every clone is retained; where verified, under half of the shortfall comes from an unresolved V gene, and the cause of the rest is unknown. V and J calls and clone size come straight from that table; D and trimming were deduced from the DNA. The sample table contains roughly 100,000 clones; only one count was recorded for approximately 84% of them. Roughly 4% of the sample is held by the ten biggest clonotypes.

With regard to this clone: Its antigen remains unidentified. The input lacks base qualities; no much larger clone sits a single base away.

Collaborating institutions collected whole blood in K2EDTA tubes following their own protocols. For TCRbeta analysis, collaborators shipped samples in one of three forms: frozen whole blood, isolated PBMCs, or DNA extracted from either of those sample types. V is reduced by 3 bases and J by 6 bases, leaving a spacing of 14 bases between them. Reading from cysteine to phenylalanine, the CDR3 counts 15 amino acids. Solely the CDR3 DNA is kept, with 45 bases framed from the first base. According to the germline V gene, CDR1 reads LGHNA and CDR2 reads YSLEER. Sequences were obtained from peripheral blood. The source of this sequence is a human donor in a cohort sampled during active COVID-19. The sequence is built from TRBV4-3 and TRBJ1-4, with the D gene call left open. The nucleotide sequence is given as TGCGCCAGCAGCCAGTACTGGAGGGCCGATGAAAAACTGTTTTTT. This translates into CASSQYWRADEKLFF.